The rows below give T cell receptor delta chains drawn from one sample of a study of gamma-delta chains in newborns, infants, children. TCRdb called clones from the reads again using CATT. The table lists thousands of delta-chain clones, roughly 2% of them singletons. The sample taken for sequencing was blood. These TCRs come from a child who was a newborn, infant or young child, either healthy, febrile or measles-vaccinated (not recorded which). CDR3s include the opening cysteine and the closing phenylalanine or tryptophan. Each record gives: D gene, clone size, V gene, J gene, CDR3 DNA, CDR3 protein. The D gene is left open where the match is weak. A row's size may be missing; if present it is once, few, many or a size class.

TRDD3,medium-sized,TRDV2,TRDJ3,TGTGCCTGTGACCGGGTACTGGGGGATCGCACCTGGGACACCCGACAGATGTTTTTC,CACDRVLGDRTWDTRQMFF
NA,NA,TRDV2,TRDJ3,TGTGCCTGTGACACGGGCTTCTACGAGGAGGGACCAAACAGCTCCTGGGACACCCGACAGACGTTTTTC,CACDTGFYEEGPNSSWDTRQTFF
TRDD3,medium-sized,TRDV2,TRDJ3,TGTGCCTGTGACATACTGGGGGATGACTCCTGGGACACCCGACAGATGTTTTTC,CACDILGDDSWDTRQMFF
NA,medium-sized,TRDV2,TRDJ3,NA,CACDTVLGDIFWDTRQMFF
TRDD3,medium-sized,TRDV2,TRDJ3,TGTGCCTGTGACACCTGGGGGATTTGGGACACCCGACAGATGTTTTTC,CACDTWGIWDTRQMFF
NA,medium-sized,TRDV2,TRDJ3,TGTGCCTGTGACACCGCTGGACCCTTCTCCTGGGACACCCGACAGATGTTTTTC,CACDTAGPFSWDTRQMFF
NA,large,TRDV2,TRDJ3,TGTGCCTGTGACACCGGTACTGCTAGCTCCTGGGACACCCGACAGATGTTTTTC,CACDTGTASSWDTRQMFF
TRDD3,NA,TRDV2,TRDJ3,TGTGCCTGTGACAAAATACTGGGGGATACGCGGTGGGACACCCGACAGATGTTTTTC,CACDKILGDTRWDTRQMFF
TRDD3,large,TRDV2,TRDJ2,TGTGCCTGTGACAAACTGGGGGATACTTTGACAGCACAACTCTTCTTT,CACDKLGDTLTAQLFF
TRDD3,NA,TRDV2,TRDJ3,TGTGCCTGTGACACCTTACTGGGGGATACGCACTGGGACACCCGACAGATGTTTTTC,CACDTLLGDTHWDTRQMFF
TRDD3,NA,TRDV2,TRDJ1,TGTGCCACCTTACTGGGGGATACCGATAAACTCATCTTT,CATLLGDTDKLIF
TRDD3,medium-sized,TRDV2,TRDJ3,TGTGCCTGTGACACTGGGGGATACTTCACCTGGGACACCCGACAGATGTTTTTC,CACDTGGYFTWDTRQMFF
TRDD3,few,TRDV2,TRDJ3,TGTGCCTGTGACACAGCGTCGGGGATACGCGTCTGGGACACCCGACAGATGTTTTTC,CACDTASGIRVWDTRQMFF
TRDD3,medium-sized,TRDV2,TRDJ3,TGTGCCTGTGACACCACTGGGGGATACACCCGCTCCTGGGACACCCGACAGATGTTTTTC,CACDTTGGYTRSWDTRQMFF
TRDD3,medium-sized,TRDV2,TRDJ3,TGTGCCTGTGACACCCTACTGGGGGAGAGCTCCTGGGACACCCGACAGATGTTTTTC,CACDTLLGESSWDTRQMFF
NA,NA,TRDV2,TRDJ3,TGTGCCTGTGACACCGGAGGGACATTCTCCTGGGACACCCGACAGATGTTTTTC,CACDTGGTFSWDTRQMFF
TRDD3,medium-sized,TRDV2,TRDJ3,TGTGCCTGTGACACGGGGGATGCCCTCAGCTCCTGGGACACCCGACAGATGTTTTTC,CACDTGDALSSWDTRQMFF
TRDD3,medium-sized,TRDV3,TRDJ3,TGTGCCGCCACTTCGTACCTGGGGGATGTACGTTCCTGGGACACCCGACAGATGTTTTTC,CAATSYLGDVRSWDTRQMFF
TRDD3,medium-sized,TRDV2,TRDJ1,TGTGCCTGTGACACCTGGGGGATAAATAAACTCATCTTT,CACDTWGINKLIF
TRDD3,few,TRAV29/DV5,TRDJ3,TGTGCAGCAAGTACTGGGGGATACCATTCCTCCTGGGACACCCGACAGGTGTTTTTC,CAASTGGYHSSWDTRQVFF
TRDD3,few,TRDV1,TRDJ1,TGCGCTCTTGGGGAGCTATCATTGATGCCGGGGGATACTGACACCGATAAACTCATCTTT,CALGELSLMPGDTDTDKLIF
NA,medium-sized,TRDV2,TRDJ3,TGTGCCTGTGACACAGTTCTACGCAGCTCCTGGGACACCCGACAGATGTTTTTC,CACDTVLRSSWDTRQMFF
NA,NA,TRDV2,TRDJ3,TGTGCCTGTGACGATTGGGGACTCTCCTGGGACACCGGACAGACGTTTTTC,CACDDWGLSWDTGQTFF
TRDD3,NA,TRDV2,TRDJ3,TGCGCCTGCGACACCGTACTGGGGAGCTCCTGGGACACCCGACAGATGTTTTTC,CACDTVLGSSWDTRQMFF
TRDD3,medium-sized,TRDV2,TRDJ3,TGTGCCTGTGACACCTGGGGGACAAGCTCCTGGGACACCCGACAGATGTTTTTC,CACDTWGTSSWDTRQMFF
TRDD3,medium-sized,TRDV2,TRDJ1,TGTGCCTGTGACGTACTGGGGGATACGAAACTCATCTTT,CACDVLGDTKLIF
NA,medium-sized,TRDV2,TRDJ3,TGTGCCTGTGACATTACTGGGCGCTCCTGGGACACCCGACAGATGTTTTTC,CACDITGRSWDTRQMFF
TRDD3,medium-sized,TRDV2,TRDJ3,TGTGCCTGTGACGTACTGGGGGATACCAGCTCCTGGGACACCCGACAGATGTTTTTC,CACDVLGDTSSWDTRQMFF
TRDD3,medium-sized,TRDV2,TRDJ3,TGTGCCTGTGACACCGTACTGGGGGAGAGCTCCTGGGACACCCGACAGATGTTTTTC,CACDTVLGESSWDTRQMFF
TRDD3,NA,TRDV2,TRDJ3,TGTGCCTGTGACAAACTGGGGGCTACGTCCTCCTGGGACACCCGACGGATGTTTTTC,CACDKLGATSSWDTRRMFF
TRDD2,medium-sized,TRAV29/DV5,TRDJ1,TGTGCAGCGAAAATTGGGCCTTCCTACGTCTCTTCTTCTCGATACCGTTTTATGTACACCGATAAACTCATCTTT,CAAKIGPSYVSSSRYRFMYTDKLIF
TRDD3,medium-sized,TRDV2,TRDJ3,TGTGCCTGTGACATACTGGGGGATACGGACACCCGACAGATGTTTTTC,CACDILGDTDTRQMFF
TRDD3,NA,TRDV2,TRDJ3,TGTGCCTGTGACACCATGGGGGATCGCCCCTGGGACACCCGACAGATGTTTTTC,CACDTMGDRPWDTRQMFF
TRDD3,medium-sized,TRDV2,TRDJ3,TGTGCCTGTGACACCCCAGAGGGAGACTGGGGGATACGCTCCTGGGACACCCGACAGATGTTTTTC,CACDTPEGDWGIRSWDTRQMFF
TRDD3,few,TRDV2,TRDJ3,TGTGCCTGTGATACTGGGGGATACCATGCCTGGGACACCCGGCAGATGTTTTTC,CACDTGGYHAWDTRQMFF
TRDD3,few,TRDV2,TRDJ3,TGTGCCTGTGACACCGTACTGGGGGATTACAGCTCCTGGGACACCCGCCAGATGTTTTTC,CACDTVLGDYSSWDTRQMFF
TRDD3,few,TRDV1,TRDJ1,TGTGCTCTTGGGAGCCTTATACTCTGGGGGATAAGTAGGTGGGGGAACGATAAACTCATCTTT,CALGSLILWGISRWGNDKLIF
TRDD3,medium-sized,TRDV2,TRDJ3,TGTGCCTGTGACAAAGTACTGGGGGATACCAGCTCCTGGGACACCCGACAGATGTTTTTC,CACDKVLGDTSSWDTRQMFF
TRDD3,medium-sized,TRDV2,TRDJ3,TGTGCCTGTGTCCGACCACCACGTTGGGGGATACCCTGGGACACCCGACAGATGTTTTTC,CACVRPPRWGIPWDTRQMFF
TRDD3,medium-sized,TRDV2,TRDJ3,TGTGCCTGTGACACCCCACTGGGGGATCGTTCCTGGGACACCCGACAGATGTTTTTC,CACDTPLGDRSWDTRQMFF
NA,few,TRDV1,TRDJ1,TGCGCTCTTGGGGTCTACGGGACGGGGCCACTTACTGGGTTTAGATCCGCCTACACCGATAAACTCATCTTT,CALGVYGTGPLTGFRSAYTDKLIF
TRDD3,medium-sized,TRDV2,TRDJ3,TGTGCCTGTGATGTACTGGGGGATACTCCTTCCTGGGACACCCGACAGATGTTTTTC,CACDVLGDTPSWDTRQMFF
NA,large,TRDV2,TRDJ1,TGTGCCTGTGACACCTGGGGCACCGATAAACTCATCTTT,CACDTWGTDKLIF
TRDD3,NA,TRDV2,TRDJ3,TGTGCCTGTGGCACCGTCCGGGGGATCCAATCGGGCTCCTTCTCCTGGGACACCCGACAGATGTTTTTC,CACGTVRGIQSGSFSWDTRQMFF
TRDD3,many,TRDV2,TRDJ2,TGTGCCTGTGACCCGACTGGGGGTTCCCCCCCAGCTTTGACAGCACAACTCTTCTTT,CACDPTGGSPPALTAQLFF
TRDD3,NA,TRDV2,TRDJ3,TGCGCCCGTGACACCGTAAGTCGTTGGGGGATACGCGCAGGCTGGGACACCCGACAGATGTTTTTC,CARDTVSRWGIRAGWDTRQMFF
TRDD3,medium-sized,TRDV2,TRDJ3,TGTGCCTGTGACACGATACTGGGGGATATACCGATCTCCTGGGACACCCGACAGATGTTTTTC,CACDTILGDIPISWDTRQMFF
TRDD3,medium-sized,TRDV2,TRDJ3,TGTGCCTGTGACACCTGGGGGATCCTGGCCTCCTGGGACACCCGACAGATGTTTTTC,CACDTWGILASWDTRQMFF
TRDD3,NA,TRDV2,TRDJ2,TGTGCTGTGACGCGGGGGATACCGGCAGCACAACTCTTCTTT,CAVTRGIPAAQLFF
NA,medium-sized,TRDV2,TRDJ3,TGTGCCTGTGACACCGTGGAGGGCCTCTCCTGGGACACCCGACAGATGTTTTTC,CACDTVEGLSWDTRQMFF
NA,few,TRDV3,TRDJ3,TGTGCCTTTAACAACCCCCCCCGTGGGTACCGCAGCTCCTGGGACACCCGACAGATGTTTTTC,CAFNNPPRGYRSSWDTRQMFF
TRDD3,NA,TRDV2,TRDJ2,TGTGCCTGTGACACCGTTCATGGCTGGGGGATACGCGAGACAGCACAACTCTTCTTT,CACDTVHGWGIRETAQLFF
TRDD3,few,TRDV3,TRDJ2,TGTGCCTTTTACTGGGGGATGCCGGTGACAGCACAACTCTTCTTC,CAFYWGMPVTAQLFF
TRDD3,medium-sized,TRDV2,TRDJ3,TGTGCCTGTGACACCGGCTGGGGGATACGAAGCTCCTGGGACACCCGACAGATGTTTTTC,CACDTGWGIRSSWDTRQMFF
TRDD3,few,TRDV1,TRDJ3,TGTGCTCTTGGGGAACCGTTAAACTTCTGGGGTACTGGGGGAAGCTCCTGGGGCACCCGACAGATGTTTTTC,CALGEPLNFWGTGGSSWGTRQMFF
NA,NA,TRDV2,TRDJ3,TGTGCCTGTGACACCGTACCGGGGGACCGCTCCTGGGACACCCGACAGATGTTTTTC,CACDTVPGDRSWDTRQMFF
TRDD3,many,TRDV2,TRDJ2,TGTGCCTGTGACGGGGTGGGGGAGCTGACAGCACAACCCTTCTTT,CACDGVGELTAQPFF
NA,medium-sized,TRDV1,TRDJ1,TGTGCTCTTGGGGAACTATGCCCCTACGAGGCCGATAAACTCATCTTT,CALGELCPYEADKLIF
NA,NA,TRDV2,TRDJ2,TGTGCCTCCTGCACAGCACAACTCTTCTTT,CASCTAQLFF
NA,few,TRDV2,TRDJ3,TGTGCCTGTGACACCGTTGAGTCGGATAGCTCCTGGGACACCCGACAGATGTTTTTC,CACDTVESDSSWDTRQMFF